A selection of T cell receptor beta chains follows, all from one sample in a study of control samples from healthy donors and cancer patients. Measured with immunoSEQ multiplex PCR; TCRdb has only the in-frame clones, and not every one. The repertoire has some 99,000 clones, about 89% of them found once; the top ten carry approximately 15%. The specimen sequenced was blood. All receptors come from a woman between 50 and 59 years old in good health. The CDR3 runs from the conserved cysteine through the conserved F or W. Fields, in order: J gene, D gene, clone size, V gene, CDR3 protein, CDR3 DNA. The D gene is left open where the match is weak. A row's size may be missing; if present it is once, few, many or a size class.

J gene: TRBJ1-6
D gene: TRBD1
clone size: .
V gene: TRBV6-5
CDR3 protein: CASTVDRGNSPLHF
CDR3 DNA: TGTGCCAGCACCGTTGACAGGGGGAACTCACCCCTCCACTTT

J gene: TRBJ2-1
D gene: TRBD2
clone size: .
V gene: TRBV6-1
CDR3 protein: CASSEGAGGNPREQFF
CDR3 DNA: TGTGCCAGCAGTGAAGGTGCGGGGGGCAATCCAAGAGAGCAGTTCTTC

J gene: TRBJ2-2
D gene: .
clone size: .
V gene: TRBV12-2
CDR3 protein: CASRARGYTGELFF
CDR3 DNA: TGTGCAAGTCGCGCAAGGGGTTACACCGGGGAGCTGTTTTTT

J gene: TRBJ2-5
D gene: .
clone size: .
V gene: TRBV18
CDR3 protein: CASSPFGTPQETQYF
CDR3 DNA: TGTGCCAGCTCACCGTTCGGGACCCCACAAGAGACCCAGTACTTC

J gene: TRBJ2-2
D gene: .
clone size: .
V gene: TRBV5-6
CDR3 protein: CASSFTTGELFF
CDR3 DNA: TGTGCCAGCAGCTTTACCACCGGGGAGCTGTTTTTT

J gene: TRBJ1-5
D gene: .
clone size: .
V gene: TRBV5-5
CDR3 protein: CASSSYNQPQHF
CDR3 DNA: TGTGCCAGCAGCTCATACAATCAGCCCCAGCATTTT

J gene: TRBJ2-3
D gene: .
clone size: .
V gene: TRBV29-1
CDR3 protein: CSVGGGDTDTQYF
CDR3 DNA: TGCAGCGTTGGCGGCGGGGACACAGATACGCAGTATTTT

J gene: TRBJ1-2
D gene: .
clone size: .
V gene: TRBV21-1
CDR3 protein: CASSEGAYGYTF
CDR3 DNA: TGTGCCAGCAGCGAAGGGGCATATGGCTACACCTTC

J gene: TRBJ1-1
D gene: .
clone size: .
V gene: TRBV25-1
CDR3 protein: CASSEPNTEAFF
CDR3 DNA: TGTGCCAGCAGTGAACCGAACACTGAAGCTTTCTTT

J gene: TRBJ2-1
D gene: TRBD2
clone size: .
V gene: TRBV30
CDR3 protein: CAWSSLAGLTRTRNEQFF
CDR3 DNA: TGTGCCTGGAGTTCCCTAGCGGGACTTACCCGTACTCGGAATGAGCAGTTCTTC

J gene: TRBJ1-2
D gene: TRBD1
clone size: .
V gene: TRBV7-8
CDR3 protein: CASSPPGQAYGYTF
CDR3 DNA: TGTGCCAGCAGCCCACCGGGACAGGCTTATGGCTACACCTTC

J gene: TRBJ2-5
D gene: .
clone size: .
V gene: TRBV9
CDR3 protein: CASSVGDLKETQYF
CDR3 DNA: TGTGCCAGCAGCGTAGGGGACTTGAAAGAGACCCAGTACTTC

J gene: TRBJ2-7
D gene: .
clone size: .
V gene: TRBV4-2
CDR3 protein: CVSSLDLGVAYEQYF
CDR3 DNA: TGTGTCAGCAGCCTCGACCTAGGGGTGGCCTACGAGCAGTACTTC

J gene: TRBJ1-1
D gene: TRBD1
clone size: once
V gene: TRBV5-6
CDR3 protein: CASSLGTGGAGAFF
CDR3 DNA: TGTGCCAGCAGCTTGGGAACAGGGGGCGCCGGAGCTTTCTTT

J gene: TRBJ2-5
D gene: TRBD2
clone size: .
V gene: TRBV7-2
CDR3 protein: CASSRRETSGGQTQYF
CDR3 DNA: TGTGCCAGCAGCCGCAGAGAAACTAGCGGTGGGCAGACCCAGTACTTC

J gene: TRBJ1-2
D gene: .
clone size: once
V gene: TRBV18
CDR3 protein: CASSPDGAGYGYTF
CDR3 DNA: TGTGCCAGCTCACCCGACGGGGCGGGCTATGGCTACACCTTC

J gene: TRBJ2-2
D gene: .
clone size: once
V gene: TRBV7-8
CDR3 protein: CASSLRRLPSGELFF
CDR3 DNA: TGTGCCAGCAGCTTACGGCGGCTGCCGAGTGGGGAGCTGTTTTTT

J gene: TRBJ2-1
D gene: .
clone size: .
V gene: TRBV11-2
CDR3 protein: CASSLVLSKRLYNEQFF
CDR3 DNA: TGTGCCAGCAGCTTAGTTTTGTCCAAACGACTCTACAATGAGCAGTTCTTC

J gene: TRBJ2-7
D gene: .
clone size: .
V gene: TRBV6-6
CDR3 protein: CASNVGQTTYEQYF
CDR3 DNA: TGTGCCAGCAATGTTGGACAGACGACCTACGAGCAGTACTTC

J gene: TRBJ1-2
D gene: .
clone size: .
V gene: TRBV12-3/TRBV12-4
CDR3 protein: CASSSDWEGGYTF
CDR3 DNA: TGTGCCAGCAGTTCGGACTGGGAGGGAGGCTACACCTTC

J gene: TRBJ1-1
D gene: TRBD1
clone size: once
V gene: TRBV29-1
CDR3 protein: CSAEGQGPEAFF
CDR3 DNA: TGCAGCGCTGAGGGACAGGGACCTGAAGCTTTCTTT

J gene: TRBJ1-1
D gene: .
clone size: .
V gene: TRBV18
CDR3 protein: CASSPVTGGLTEAFF
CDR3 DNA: TGTGCCAGCTCACCAGTTACGGGGGGGCTCACTGAAGCTTTCTTT

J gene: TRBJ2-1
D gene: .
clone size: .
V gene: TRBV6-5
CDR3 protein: CASREIERNEQFF
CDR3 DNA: TGTGCCAGCCGGGAGATAGAGAGGAATGAGCAGTTCTTC

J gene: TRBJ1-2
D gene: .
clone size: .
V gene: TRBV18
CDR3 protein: CASSPPGHGENGGYTF
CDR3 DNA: TGTGCCAGCTCACCACCGGGTCACGGAGAGAACGGTGGCTACACCTTC

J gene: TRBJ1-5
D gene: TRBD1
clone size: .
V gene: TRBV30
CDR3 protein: CALTGKGSGNQPQHF
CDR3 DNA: TGTGCCTTGACAGGGAAGGGGAGCGGCAATCAGCCCCAGCATTTT

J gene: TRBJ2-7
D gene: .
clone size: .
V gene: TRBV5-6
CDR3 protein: CASSLFGAVGDEQYF
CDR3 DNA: TGTGCCAGCAGCTTGTTTGGGGCGGTCGGCGACGAGCAGTACTTC

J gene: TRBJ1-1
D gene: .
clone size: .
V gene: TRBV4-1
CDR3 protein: CASSQLTRGRWIEAFF
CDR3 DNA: TGCGCCAGCAGCCAACTGACTCGGGGCCGGTGGATTGAAGCTTTCTTT

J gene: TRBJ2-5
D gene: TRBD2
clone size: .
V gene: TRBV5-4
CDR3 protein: CASSFSGGTQETQYF
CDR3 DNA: TGTGCCAGCAGCTTTAGCGGGGGGACTCAAGAGACCCAGTACTTC

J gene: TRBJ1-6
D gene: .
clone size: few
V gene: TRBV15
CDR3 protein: CATSPREDTSPLHF
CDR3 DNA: TGTGCCACCAGCCCCCGGGAGGATACTTCACCCCTCCACTTT

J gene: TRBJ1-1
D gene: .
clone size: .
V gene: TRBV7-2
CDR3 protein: CASSLLGRGTEAFF
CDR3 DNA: TGTGCCAGCAGCTTATTGGGCAGGGGCACTGAAGCTTTCTTT

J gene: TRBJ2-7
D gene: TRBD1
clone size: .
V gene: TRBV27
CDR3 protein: CASSHLQGAYEQYF
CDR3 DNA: TGTGCCAGCAGTCACCTACAGGGGGCCTACGAGCAGTACTTC

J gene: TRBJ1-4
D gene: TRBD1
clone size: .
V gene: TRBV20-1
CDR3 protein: CSASQGALTIGNEKLFF
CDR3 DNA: TGCAGTGCTAGTCAGGGGGCCCTCACAATCGGTAATGAAAAACTGTTTTTT

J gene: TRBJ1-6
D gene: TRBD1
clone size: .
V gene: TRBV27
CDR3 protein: CASRSDRAASPLHF
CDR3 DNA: TGTGCCAGCAGATCGGACAGGGCGGCATCACCCCTCCACTTT

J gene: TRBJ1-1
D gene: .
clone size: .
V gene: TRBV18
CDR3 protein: CASSSIQENTEAFF
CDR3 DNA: TGTGCCAGCTCATCTATCCAGGAGAACACTGAAGCTTTCTTT

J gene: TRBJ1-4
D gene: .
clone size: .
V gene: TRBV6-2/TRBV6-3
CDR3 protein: CASSYPWSNEKLFF
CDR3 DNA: TGTGCCAGCAGTTACCCCTGGAGTAATGAAAAACTGTTTTTT

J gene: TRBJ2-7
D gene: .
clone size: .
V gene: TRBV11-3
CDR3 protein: CASSTRKGAREQYF
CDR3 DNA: TGTGCCAGCAGCACGCGAAAGGGAGCACGCGAGCAGTACTTC

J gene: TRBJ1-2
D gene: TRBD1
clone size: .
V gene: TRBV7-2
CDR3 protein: CASSSSLQGALYGYTF
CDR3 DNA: TGTGCCAGCAGCTCAAGCCTACAGGGGGCACTCTATGGCTACACCTTC

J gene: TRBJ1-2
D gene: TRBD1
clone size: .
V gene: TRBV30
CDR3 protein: CAWSKGQPLLHGYTF
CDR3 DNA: TGTGCCTGGAGTAAGGGACAGCCGCTTCTTCATGGCTACACCTTC

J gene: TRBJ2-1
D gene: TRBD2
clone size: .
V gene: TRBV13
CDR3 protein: CASSPRLAGGWSEQFF
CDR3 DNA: TGTGCCAGCAGCCCCAGACTAGCTGGGGGGTGGAGTGAGCAGTTCTTC

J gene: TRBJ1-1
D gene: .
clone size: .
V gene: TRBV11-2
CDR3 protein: CASSLEFGRMNTEAFF
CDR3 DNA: TGTGCCAGCAGCTTAGAGTTTGGGCGGATGAACACTGAAGCTTTCTTT

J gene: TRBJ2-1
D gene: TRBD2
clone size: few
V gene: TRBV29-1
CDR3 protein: CRGTSSYNEQFF
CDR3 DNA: TGCAGGGGGACTAGCTCCTACAATGAGCAGTTCTTC

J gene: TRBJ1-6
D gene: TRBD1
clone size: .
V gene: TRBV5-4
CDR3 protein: CASSAGTGDNSPLHF
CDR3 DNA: TGTGCCAGCAGTGCGGGGACAGGGGATAATTCACCCCTCCACTTT

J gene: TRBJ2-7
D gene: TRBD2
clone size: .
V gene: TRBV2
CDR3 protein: CASSVSGGAWQYF
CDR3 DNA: TGTGCCAGCAGTGTTAGCGGGGGGGCCTGGCAGTACTTC

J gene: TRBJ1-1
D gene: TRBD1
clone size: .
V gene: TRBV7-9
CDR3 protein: CASSAGQEMNTEAFF
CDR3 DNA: TGTGCCAGCAGCGCCGGACAGGAGATGAACACTGAAGCTTTCTTT

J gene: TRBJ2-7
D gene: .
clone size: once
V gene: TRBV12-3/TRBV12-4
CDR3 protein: CASSLMPSYEQYF
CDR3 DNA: TGTGCCAGCAGTTTGATGCCAAGCTACGAGCAGTACTTC

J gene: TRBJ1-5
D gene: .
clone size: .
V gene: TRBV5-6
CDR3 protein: CASSLGSRQPQHF
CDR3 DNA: TGTGCCAGCAGCCTGGGGAGCCGTCAGCCCCAGCATTTT

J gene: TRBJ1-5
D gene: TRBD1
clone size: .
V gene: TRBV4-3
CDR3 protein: CASSLQTGGNQPQHF
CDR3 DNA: TGCGCCAGCAGCCTCCAAACAGGGGGGAATCAGCCCCAGCATTTT

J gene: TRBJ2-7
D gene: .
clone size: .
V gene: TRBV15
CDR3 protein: CATSRSGRAYEQYF
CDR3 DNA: TGTGCCACCAGCAGGTCGGGACGGGCCTACGAGCAGTACTTC

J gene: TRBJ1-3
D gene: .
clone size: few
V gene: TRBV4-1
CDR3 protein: CASSQPGPKNTIYF
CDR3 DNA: TGCGCCAGCAGCCAACCGGGACCGAAAAACACCATATATTTT

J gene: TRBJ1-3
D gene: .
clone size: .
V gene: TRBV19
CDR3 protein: CASSIDPPGDRGNTIYF
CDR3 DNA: TGTGCCAGTAGTATAGATCCGCCAGGGGACCGTGGAAACACCATATATTTT

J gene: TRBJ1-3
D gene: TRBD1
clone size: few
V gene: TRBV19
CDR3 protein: CASIEGQGFGNTIYF
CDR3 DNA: TGTGCCAGTATCGAAGGACAGGGGTTTGGAAACACCATATATTTT

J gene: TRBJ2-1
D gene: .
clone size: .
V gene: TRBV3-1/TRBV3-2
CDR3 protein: CASSQWGDEQFF
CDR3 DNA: TGTGCCAGCAGCCAATGGGGGGACGAGCAGTTCTTC

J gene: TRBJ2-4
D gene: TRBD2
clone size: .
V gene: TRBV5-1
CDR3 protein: CASRIFPGLAGNFAKNIQYF
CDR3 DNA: TGCGCCAGCAGGATTTTCCCGGGACTAGCGGGAAATTTTGCCAAAAACATTCAGTACTTC

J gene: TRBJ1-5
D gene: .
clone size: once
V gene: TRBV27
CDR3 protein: CASSLYRSRISNQPQHF
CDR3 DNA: TGTGCCAGCAGTTTATACCGGAGTAGGATAAGCAATCAGCCCCAGCATTTT

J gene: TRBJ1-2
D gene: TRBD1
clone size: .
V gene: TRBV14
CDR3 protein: CASSRNNRGGYGYTF
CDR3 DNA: TGTGCCAGCAGCCGCAATAACAGGGGAGGCTATGGCTACACCTTC

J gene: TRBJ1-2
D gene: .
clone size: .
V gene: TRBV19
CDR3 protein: CASLGGRYGYTF
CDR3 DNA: TGTGCCAGTTTAGGCGGGAGATATGGCTACACCTTC

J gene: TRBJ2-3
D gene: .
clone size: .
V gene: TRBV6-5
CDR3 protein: CASGIRGRTDTQYF
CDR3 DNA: TGTGCCAGCGGAATTCGGGGGCGCACAGATACGCAGTATTTT